These 27 T cell receptor beta chains were all obtained from the same sample, sequenced in a study of blood T cell repertoires in COVID-19. This table comes from immunoSEQ multiplex PCR, and its TCRdb copy is limited to in-frame clones, with some not included. The sample yields approximately 72,000 clones, around 85% seen once. Sequencing was performed on peripheral blood. Receptors originate from a woman of 80 years or more with active or convalescent COVID-19.

The chain combines TRBV5-4 with TRBJ1-6, with D possibly matching TRBD1 (6 bases). CDR1 is SGHNT, CDR2 YYREEE, per germline (reference sequence). Trimming removed 0 bases from V and 7 bases from J, with 11 bases in between. The CDR3 consists of 15 residues. The CDR3 DNA follows: TGTGCCAGCAGCTTGGGGAGGCAGGGGAATTCACCCCTCCACTTT. The encoded protein is CASSLGRQGNSPLHF. The full variable domain, with the rest looked up from reference TRBV5-4 and TRBJ1-6, is ETGVTQSPTHLIKTRGQQVTLRCSSQSGHNTVSWYQQALGQGPQFIFQYYREEENGRGNFPPRFSGLQFPNYSSELNVNALELDDSALYLCASSLGRQGNSPLHFGNGTRLTVT.

The CDR3 here is CASSHSRTGSIEQYF. The CDR3 DNA reads TGTGCCAGCAGCCACTCAAGGACAGGGTCCATCGAGCAGTACTTC. The V call is TRBV4-2, the J call TRBJ2-7, with 8 bases that match TRBD1. The CDR3 is 15 amino acids. Germline-derived CDR1 and CDR2 are LGHNA and YNFKEQ. The junction had 10 bases not matched to a gene; V was cut back by 3 bases and J by 6 bases.

The rearrangement joins TRBV7-8 to TRBJ2-5; D perhaps matches TRBD2 (6 bases). Germline V gene sequence: CDR1 SGHVS, CDR2 FQNEAQ. V was shortened by 4 bases and J by 14 bases, with 29 bases between the two germline ends. The CDR3 covers 16 residues. The CDR3 region has the DNA TGTGCCAGCAGCTCGCGCGGGACCTACTTCTTATCGGATTATTACTTC. This codes for CASSSRGTYFLSDYYF.

The CDR3 loop reads CASSQGFGSGGLNEQFF. CDR3 DNA: TGCGCCAGCAGCCAAGGATTCGGTAGCGGGGGGCTGAATGAGCAGTTCTTC. The chain joins TRBV4-3 to TRBJ2-1; the match to TRBD2 covers 10 bases. The CDR3 is 17 amino acids. Per the germline V gene, CDR1 is LGHNA and CDR2 is YSLEER. J gave up 7 bases and V 1 base, and 10 bases lay outside the gene matches.

This clone appeared once. V gene TRBV7-2 combines with J gene TRBJ2-3; 8 bases are a match to TRBD2. The germline CDR1 and CDR2 sequences are SGHTA and FQGNSA. The ends lost 5 bases at V and 2 bases at J; junction bases unmatched: 9. The CDR3 is 16 residues long. The CDR3 loop is CASSKALAGFTDTQYF. The CDR3 nucleotides read TGTGCCAGCAGCAAAGCCCTAGCGGGTTTCACAGATACGCAGTATTTT.

CDR3 sequence: CASSQGGGALSSYNEQFF. In nucleotides, the CDR3 is TGTGCCAGCAGCCAAGGCGGGGGCGCCTTGAGCTCCTACAATGAGCAGTTCTTC. The J gene is TRBJ2-1, the V gene TRBV3-1 (or the pseudogene TRBV3-2), with a possible D match to TRBD2 (7 bases). V lost 1 base to trimming and J lost 0 bases, with 16 bases between them. Per the germline V gene, CDR1 is LGHDT and CDR2 is YNNKEL (reference sequence). This CDR3 has 18 residues.

This chain's CDR3 is CSVPTGGGLGEKLFF. CDR3 coding DNA: TGCAGCGTTCCTACCGGCGGGGGTTTGGGGGAAAAACTGTTTTTT. The J gene is TRBJ1-4, the V gene TRBV29-1; D is perhaps TRBD1 (5 bases). V gave up 5 bases and J gave up 8 bases, with 21 bases separating them. This CDR3 has 15 residues. Per the germline V gene, CDR1 is SQVTM and CDR2 is ANQGSEA.

This chain joins TRBV19 and TRBJ2-3; 10 nucleotides align to TRBD2. J lost 6 bases, V lost 6 bases, and 15 bases had no gene match. The CDR3 contains 17 residues. The germline V gene has CDR1 LNHDA and CDR2 SQIVND (reference sequence). The CDR3, as DNA: TGTGCCAGTAGCCAACCCTCACCGGGACTAGCGTCTGATACGCAGTATTTT. Amino acids: CASSQPSPGLASDTQYF.

This clone was observed a single time. The J gene is TRBJ1-4, the V gene TRBV7-2; tentative D call: TRBD1 (5 bases). In germline, CDR1 is SGHTA, CDR2 FQGNSA. The CDR3 has 17 residues. The V gene lost 2 bases and the J gene lost 5 bases, with 18 bases spanning the gap. The CDR3 protein is CASSLPPDSLGNEKLFF. The CDR3 coding sequence is TGTGCCAGCAGCTTACCTCCTGACAGTCTCGGGAATGAAAAACTGTTTTTT. Full variable domain (missing parts from reference TRBV7-2 and TRBJ1-4): GAGVSQSPSNKVTEKGKDVELRCDPISGHTALYWYRQSLGQGLEFLIYFQGNSAPDKSGLPSDRFSAERTGGSVSTLTIQRTQQEDSAVYLCASSLPPDSLGNEKLFFGSGTQLSVL.

The chain carries TRBV2 and TRBJ1-5, with a tentative D call TRBD1 (6 bases). The CDR3 runs 16 residues. V lost 2 bases and J lost 2, with 13 bases in between. Germline CDR1 is SNHLY and CDR2 is FYNNEI. This CDR3 reads CASSESTPGGNQPQHF. In DNA form, the CDR3 reads TGTGCCAGCAGTGAATCGACGCCAGGGGGCAATCAGCCCCAGCATTTT. The entire variable domain, with the rest obtained from reference TRBV2 and TRBJ1-5, is as follows: EPEVTQTPSHQVTQMGQEVILRCVPISNHLYFYWYRQILGQKVEFLVSFYNNEISEKSEIFDDQFSVERPDGSNFTLKIRSTKLEDSAMYFCASSESTPGGNQPQHFGDGTRLSIL.

The chain is built from TRBV19 and TRBJ1-1; 9 nucleotides align to TRBD1. Germline-derived CDR1 and CDR2 are LNHDA and SQIVND (reference sequence). The CDR3 covers 17 residues. J gave up 5 bases and V 5 bases, and 15 bases lay outside the gene matches. In nucleotides, the CDR3 is TGTGCCAGTAGTCGCCCGACAGGGGGAAAAGGAGAGACTGAAGCTTTCTTT. Protein product: CASSRPTGGKGETEAFF. The full variable domain, completed using reference TRBV19 and TRBJ1-1, is DGGITQSPKYLFRKEGQNVTLSCEQNLNHDAMYWYRQDPGQGLRLIYYSQIVNDFQKGDIAEGYSVSREKKESFPLTVTSAQKNPTAFYLCASSRPTGGKGETEAFFGQGTRLTVV.

The J gene is TRBJ1-2, the V gene TRBV7-9; D unclear. Trimming took 4 bases from V and 5 from J, leaving 8 bases between them. Looked up from germline, CDR1 is SEHNR and CDR2 is FQNEAQ (reference sequence). The CDR3 runs 12 residues. In DNA form, the CDR3 reads TGTGCCAGCAGCTCGACACCTTATGGCTACACCTTC. This sequence encodes CASSSTPYGYTF.

The chain carries TRBV11-2 and TRBJ1-2; TRBD1 is a possible D gene (5 bases). Germline CDR1 SGHAT, CDR2 FQNNGV. The CDR3 is made up of 12 amino acids. The ends were cut back, 5 bases at V and 14 bases at J, with 18 bases in the middle. CDR3 amino acids: CASSGGVRQSTF. DNA of the CDR3: TGTGCCAGCAGCGGGGGGGTGAGGCAGAGTACCTTC.

The chain is built from TRBV7-3 and TRBJ2-2, with 8 bases lining up with TRBD2. CDR1 is SGHTA, CDR2 FQGTGA, per germline. CDR3 length: 16 residues. V lost 4 bases, J lost 4 bases, and 8 bases stayed unmatched. The CDR3 DNA sequence: TGTGCCAGCAGCTCCTCTGGCGGGGGGTTCACCGGGGAGCTGTTTTTT. It is translated as CASSSSGGGFTGELFF.

This clone was found a few times. CDR3 nucleotides: TGTGCCAGCAGCTTTCTCCCTTCGGACACTGAAGCTTTCTTT. Translation gives CASSFLPSDTEAFF. The rearrangement links TRBV5-5 to TRBJ1-1; D gene ambiguous. V was trimmed by 2 bases and J by 3 bases, leaving 11 bases between them. This CDR3 spans 14 amino acids. Germline CDR1 SGHKS, CDR2 YYEKEE (reference sequence). The full variable domain, its missing parts supplied by reference TRBV5-5 and TRBJ1-1, is DAGVTQSPTHLIKTRGQQVTLRCSPISGHKSVSWYQQVLGQGPQFIFQYYEKEERGRGNFPDRFSARQFPNYSSELNVNALLLGDSALYLCASSFLPSDTEAFFGQGTRLTVV.

The V call is TRBV7-9, the J call TRBJ1-1, with 7 bases that match TRBD1. Germline lookup yields CDR1 SEHNR and CDR2 FQNEAQ (reference sequence). The CDR3 extends over 14 amino acids. J lost 1 base, V lost 5 bases, and 4 bases had no gene match. CDR3 sequence reads: CASSRSGGNTEAFF. CDR3 DNA: TGTGCCAGCAGCCGATCAGGGGGGAACACTGAAGCTTTCTTT.

The chain has TRBV28 and TRBJ1-4; a possible D gene is TRBD1 (5 bases). Trimming left V 0 bases short and J 5 bases short, with 10 bases between. Germline CDR1 is MDHEN and CDR2 is SYDVKM. CDR3 length: 15 residues. The CDR3 bases are TGTGCCAGCAGTTTATGGGAAGGGGCGAATGAAAAACTGTTTTTT. Protein product: CASSLWEGANEKLFF.

The chain uses TRBV27 and TRBJ1-4, with no clear D. Germline CDR1 reads MNHEY; CDR2 reads SMNVEV (reference sequence). The ends were cut back, 0 bases at V and 0 bases at J, with 5 bases in the middle. This CDR3 has 15 amino acids. This chain's CDR3 is CASSLSYATNEKLFF. Here the CDR3 DNA reads TGTGCCAGCAGTTTATCGTATGCAACTAATGAAAAACTGTTTTTT.

This chain connects TRBV27 to TRBJ2-3; the D gene is possibly TRBD2 (6 bases). CDR3 size: 15 residues. Germline V gives CDR1 MNHEY, CDR2 SMNVEV (reference sequence). Trimming left V 3 bases short and J 0 bases short, with 10 bases between. The CDR3 DNA sequence: TGTGCCAGCAGTTTGGCGACTAGAAGCACAGATACGCAGTATTTT. Amino acids: CASSLATRSTDTQYF.

The J gene is TRBJ1-1, the V gene TRBV4-2; TRBD1 matches at 10 bases. The CDR3 covers 15 residues. V was pared by 4 bases and J by 1 base, with 3 bases of the junction left unmatched. Germline V gene sequence: CDR1 LGHNA, CDR2 YNFKEQ. The CDR3 sequence is CASSPRTGGNTEAFF. CDR3 nucleotides: TGTGCCAGCAGCCCCAGGACAGGGGGGAACACTGAAGCTTTCTTT.

The chain employs TRBV7-6 and TRBJ1-4; 7 positions agree with TRBD1. This CDR3 spans 16 amino acids. V gave up 7 bases and J gave up 2 bases; unmatched junction bases: 10. Looked up from germline, CDR1 is SGHVS and CDR2 is FNYEAQ. CDR3 bases: TGTGCCAGCACCAACCAGGGGGAAACGACTAATGAAAAACTGTTTTTT. Translation: CASTNQGETTNEKLFF.

The chain has TRBV5-8 and TRBJ1-6, with D unresolved. The V end was cut by 1 base, the J end by 1 base, with 6 bases between. The CDR3 covers 15 residues. The germline V gene encodes CDR1 SGHTS and CDR2 YDEGEE. Here the CDR3 reads CASSLWQSYNSPLHF. The CDR3 coding sequence is TGTGCCAGCAGCTTGTGGCAGTCCTATAATTCACCCCTCCACTTT.

V and J are TRBV3-1 (or the pseudogene TRBV3-2) and TRBJ2-5, with D possibly matching TRBD2 (6 bases). The CDR3 contains 13 residues. Trimming took off 5 bases at V and 5 bases at J, with 12 bases between the two ends. Looked up from germline, CDR1 is LGHDT and CDR2 is YNNKEL (reference sequence). The CDR3 region has the DNA TGTGCCAGCAGCTCGGGGGAAGCGGAGACCCAGTACTTC. Its translation: CASSSGEAETQYF.

The table lists this clone with a count of one. V and J are TRBV27 and TRBJ2-5; D not certain. This CDR3 has 13 amino acids. Trimming left V 0 bases short and J 3 bases short, with 5 bases between. The germline CDR1 and CDR2 sequences are MNHEY and SMNVEV (reference sequence). In nucleotides, the CDR3 is TGTGCCAGCAGTTTATCGAGAGAAGAGACCCAGTACTTC. Protein product: CASSLSREETQYF.

V usage is TRBV19 and J usage is TRBJ1-5; 7 bases agree with TRBD1. The trim removed 3 bases at V and 3 bases at J, leaving 5 bases unmatched. The CDR3 covers 15 residues. Germline loops: CDR1 LNHDA, CDR2 SQIVND (reference sequence). Written as DNA, the CDR3 is TGTGCCAGTAGTATTACAGGGGCTATCAATCAGCCCCAGCATTTT. This codes for CASSITGAINQPQHF. The complete variable domain, with remaining parts taken from reference TRBV19 and TRBJ1-5, reads DGGITQSPKYLFRKEGQNVTLSCEQNLNHDAMYWYRQDPGQGLRLIYYSQIVNDFQKGDIAEGYSVSREKKESFPLTVTSAQKNPTAFYLCASSITGAINQPQHFGDGTRLSIL.

The rearrangement joins TRBV10-3 to TRBJ2-1; D gene ambiguous. CDR3 length equals 15 residues. Germline CDR1 and CDR2: ENHRY and SYGVKD. V was shortened by 3 bases and J by 5 bases, with 14 bases between the two germline ends. DNA of the CDR3: TGTGCCATCAGTGACCCCGTTCTCGGTCACAATGAGCAGTTCTTC. This sequence encodes CAISDPVLGHNEQFF.

The gene calls are TRBV20-1 and TRBJ1-2; D not certain. V lost 4 bases, J lost 4 bases, and 7 bases lay in between. CDR3 length equals 11 residues. CDR1 and CDR2 (germline): DFQATT, SNEGSKA (reference sequence). CDR3 residues: CSATAGYGYTF. CDR3 nucleotides: TGCAGTGCTACGGCAGGCTATGGCTACACCTTC.